This T cell receptor (beta chain) was sequenced during a study of shared clonotypes between healthy human individuals. On this clone itself: The antigen is not known.

Study-level findings and limits: A limitation of the genetic and exposure-history diversity represented arose from few donors.

The table came from immunoSEQ multiplex PCR; TCRdb's copy has only in-frame clones and leaves some out. The sample has about 1 million clones, about 75% seen once. The CDR3 consists of 14 residues. V gave up 4 bases and J gave up 0 bases; unmatched junction bases: 2. Germline V CDR1 and CDR2: SGDLS, YYNGEE. The V gene is TRBV9, the J gene TRBJ2-3, with 7 bases aligning to TRBD2. The specimen sequenced was memory CD4+ T cells sorted from blood. Noted subset: CD45RA-negative fraction. The sequence was obtained from a man aged 18 to 29 in good health. In DNA, the CDR3 is TGTGCCAGCAGCTCAGCGGGGAGCACAGATACGCAGTATTTT. Amino acids: CASSSAGSTDTQYF.